Listed below are T cell receptor beta chains from one sample, sequenced in a study of CD8 T cells in ankylosing spondylitis. From the 5' RACE reads, TCRdb called clonotypes with MiXCR, one entry per CDR3 protein. The profile shows nearly 350,000 distinct CDR3 sequences, about 15% of them singletons. Sequencing was carried out using blood, either unsorted or a sorted T cell fraction (not recorded which). These receptors came from a male donor with ankylosing spondylitis or in good health (not recorded which). CDR3s include the opening cysteine and the closing phenylalanine or tryptophan.

j_call v_call cdr3_aa
TRBJ2-1 TRBV5-1 CASSLAGTLYNEQFF
TRBJ1-4 TRBV5-6 CASSLVDRDEKLFF
TRBJ1-1 TRBV6-6 CASSWWEEAFF
TRBJ1-6 TRBV9 CASSVGGTGPSPLHF
TRBJ1-1 TRBV29-1 CSVARGNTEAFF
TRBJ2-7 TRBV5-1 CASSLSSGSFYEQYF
TRBJ2-3 TRBV6-4 CASSDSTILSGTDTDTQYF
TRBJ2-1 TRBV3-1 CASSQPGLAGGDEQFF
TRBJ1-4 TRBV10-3 CAISTGATNEKLFF
TRBJ1-2 TRBV10-3 CAGGGSRDNYGYTF
TRBJ2-1 TRBV2 CASSELQREVNEQFF
TRBJ1-1 TRBV5-1 CASSLAGTGLNTEAFF
TRBJ2-5 TRBV7-9 CASSFTLSQETQYF
TRBJ1-1 TRBV12-3/TRBV12-4 CASSWGGANTEAFF
TRBJ1-2 TRBV3-1 CASSQVPIPGQYGYTF
TRBJ1-4 TRBV5-5 CASSLGGSNEKLFF
TRBJ1-4 TRBV12-3/TRBV12-4 CASSLSGAANEKLFF
TRBJ2-1 TRBV5-1 CASSSTSRGGDEQFF
TRBJ2-1 TRBV7-9 CASSPPGGAGNEQFF
TRBJ1-1 TRBV12-3/TRBV12-4 CASTQTGYTEAFF
TRBJ2-2 TRBV4-1 CASSLSGTDFNTGELFF
TRBJ2-5 TRBV10-3 CAISPDSSKETQYF
TRBJ2-7 TRBV28 CASTSGGEAVYEQYF
TRBJ1-2 TRBV29-1 CSAQTADYGYTF
TRBJ2-2 TRBV10-3 CAISEAGQDTGELFF
TRBJ2-3 TRBV7-8 CALPRQAYTDTQYF
TRBJ2-4 TRBV12-3/TRBV12-4 CASSLVENIQYF
TRBJ2-3 TRBV21-1 CASSKSGDTQYF
TRBJ1-1 TRBV20-1 CSARVNALNTEAFF
TRBJ2-7 TRBV20-1 CSARVGGGNSEQYF
TRBJ2-7 TRBV11-2 CASSLLTGSYEQYF
TRBJ1-2 TRBV4-1 CASSLRWSPRGFTF
TRBJ1-2 TRBV2 CASSESAVIGEGVYGYTF
TRBJ2-1 TRBV7-6 CASSSLPLGHNEQFF
TRBJ1-6 TRBV3-1 CASRFVGTGAPLHF
TRBJ1-3 TRBV11-3 CASSGRDRGDSSGNTIYF